Presented here are 10 T cell receptor beta chains from one specimen sequenced in a study of blood T cell repertoires in COVID-19. Repertoires were generated with immunoSEQ multiplex PCR, while TCRdb's copy carries only in-frame clones and drops some. This sample carries about 200,000 clones, 70% to 90% of them seen once, and the ten largest clones take approximately 8.1%. Sequences were obtained from PBMCs or T cells enriched from blood (not recorded which). These receptor sequences come from a woman aged 18-29 years who had recovered from COVID-19.

The V call is TRBV5-5, the J call TRBJ2-3, with D uncertain. The germline V and J ends were trimmed by 7 bases and 2 bases, with 14 bases remaining between them. Per germline, CDR1 SGHKS and CDR2 YYEKEE (reference sequence). The CDR3 runs 14 residues. For the CDR3, the DNA is TGTGCCAGCTTAAAGGCGGAATTCACAGATACGCAGTATTTT. As protein: CASLKAEFTDTQYF.

This clone was recorded once. The chain uses TRBV11-2 and TRBJ1-5, with D possibly being TRBD1 (6 bases). Germline V gene data show CDR1 as SGHAT and CDR2 as FQNNGV. The ends were cut back, 5 bases at V and 5 bases at J, with 10 bases in the middle. The CDR3 extends over 13 amino acids. DNA of the CDR3: TGTGCCAGCAGCGCATACAGGGATCAGCCCCAGCATTTT. This codes for CASSAYRDQPQHF.

The gene calls are TRBV12-3 or TRBV12-4 and TRBJ1-1, with D unclear. The CDR3 covers 12 residues. V was pared by 1 base and J by 4 bases, with 4 bases between. The CDR3 here is CASSLGSTEAFF. The CDR3 coding sequence is TGTGCCAGCAGTTTAGGCAGCACTGAAGCTTTCTTT.

This chain connects TRBV9 to TRBJ2-1; 8 nucleotides line up with TRBD2. Trimming took 5 bases from V and 5 from J; bases not matched to a gene: 3. The CDR3 has 13 residues. From germline, CDR1 is SGDLS and CDR2 YYNGEE. In DNA form, the CDR3 reads TGTGCCAGCAGTGGACTAGCCAACAATGAGCAGTTCTTC. Protein sequence: CASSGLANNEQFF.

The rearrangement links TRBV5-4 to TRBJ1-2; the D is unclear. The CDR3 loop spans 13 amino acids. Germline V gene data show CDR1 as SGHNT and CDR2 as YYREEE (reference sequence). Trimming took 0 bases from V and 6 from J, leaving 9 bases between them. CDR3 nucleotides: TGTGCCAGCAGCTTGGGTCGGGGTGATGGCTACACCTTC. Its translation is CASSLGRGDGYTF.

This rearrangement joins TRBV27 to TRBJ1-6; a possible D gene is TRBD1 (5 bases). The CDR3 consists of 18 residues. Germline CDR1 is MNHEY and CDR2 is SMNVEV (reference sequence). The V end lost 5 bases, the J end lost 8 bases, and 25 bases lay between the germline ends. As DNA, the CDR3 is TGTGCCAGCAGTCCGCTGAGGACAAGCCCCGGCTTGTATTCACCCCTCCACTTT. Protein sequence: CASSPLRTSPGLYSPLHF.

On this clone itself: This sequence may be a read error, since a much larger clone differs from it by one base. The chain is built from TRBV13 and TRBJ2-2; possibly TRBD2 for D (6 bases). Trimming shortened V by 3 bases and J by 5 bases, and 13 bases separated the two germline ends. The CDR3 extends over 15 amino acids. In germline, CDR1 is PRHDT, CDR2 FYEKMQ (reference sequence). CDR3 DNA: TGTGCCAGCAGCTTTAATCGGGGGAGGACCGGGGAGCTGTTTTTT. Translation: CASSFNRGRTGELFF.

The V call is TRBV12-3 or TRBV12-4, the J call TRBJ1-2; TRBD1 might be the D (5 bases). Trimming shortened V by 3 bases and J by 8 bases, and 10 bases separated the two germline ends. The CDR3 is 12 amino acids. The CDR3 DNA is TGTGCCAGCAGTTTTGCCCAGGGCGGCTACACCTTC. Translated: CASSFAQGGYTF.

DNA of the CDR3: TGTGCCAGCAGCCAAGATCGGAGTAGTCAGCCCCAGCATTTT. It translates to CASSQDRSSQPQHF. The chain recombines TRBV3-1 (or the pseudogene TRBV3-2) with TRBJ1-5; D is ambiguous. The ends were cut back, 0 bases at V and 6 bases at J, with 9 bases in the middle. The CDR3 consists of 14 residues. Germline values: CDR1 LGHDT, CDR2 YNNKEL (reference sequence).

The J gene is TRBJ1-6, the V gene TRBV10-2; possible D gene TRBD1, 5 bases. Trimming pared 4 bases from V and 3 bases from J, leaving 7 bases between. CDR1 and CDR2 from the germline V gene are WSHSY and SAAADI. The CDR3 extends over 14 amino acids. CDR3: CASSGTLYNSPLHF. The CDR3 nucleotides read TGCGCCAGCAGTGGGACACTCTATAATTCACCCCTCCACTTT.